This T cell receptor beta chain was identified during a study of beta chain features in type 1 diabetes. Study at large: Sorted cells numbering 107,917,701 were examined across all samples. Overall study findings and caveats: A PCR bias possibly favoring shorter templates would apply equally to patients and controls. TCRB CDR3s were moderately but significantly shorter in Type 1 diabetes patients in all four CD4+ subsets.

Without exception, sorted populations had purity beyond 95%. Germline values: CDR1 SGHRS, CDR2 YFSETQ. The CDR3 contains 12 residues. V was pared by 2 bases and J by 8 bases, with 10 bases between. This clone occurred a few times. What it binds is unknown. Isolated RNA was reverse transcribed in full, so expressed TCRB transcripts were sequenced. Deep immunoSEQ sequencing covered naive, central memory and regulatory T cell samples. Sequencing was performed with immunoSEQ multiplex PCR; in TCRdb, only in-frame clones are kept and a portion is missing. The data show around 180,000 clones, about 7.8% seen once.

This chain joins TRBV5-1 and TRBJ1-2; the D is unclear. Sequencing was carried out using central memory CD4+ T cells from blood. This receptor was obtained from a woman aged 35 to 49 with type 1 diabetes. CDR3 nucleotides: TGCGCCAGCAGCTTCCACGGGGAGGGCTACACCTTC. This translates into CASSFHGEGYTF.